Below are 28 T cell receptor beta chains sequenced from a single sample in a study of immune evolution from preneoplasia to lung adenocarcinoma. Generated by immunoSEQ multiplex PCR, the TCRdb table keeps only in-frame clones and is missing some. This table holds some 37,000 clones, roughly 71% found once. What was sequenced was FFPE invasive lung adenocarcinoma tissue. These receptors came from a person aged 60 to 70 with lung adenocarcinoma.

The genes are TRBV9 and TRBJ1-1; D ambiguous. Per germline, CDR1 SGDLS and CDR2 YYNGEE. This CDR3 contains 14 residues. Trimming pared 0 bases from V and 1 base from J, leaving 7 bases between. CDR3 DNA: TGTGCCAGCAGCGTAGACCCTCAGAACACTGAAGCTTTCTTT. Protein product: CASSVDPQNTEAFF.

The chain combines TRBV19 with TRBJ1-2; maybe TRBD1 (5 bases). CDR1 and CDR2 from the germline V gene are LNHDA and SQIVND (reference sequence). V lost 3 bases and J lost 2, with 10 bases in between. The CDR3 extends over 14 amino acids. CDR3 DNA sequence: TGTGCCAGTAGTATTTACGGACAAAACTATGGCTACACCTTC. Amino acid sequence: CASSIYGQNYGYTF.

The rearrangement uses TRBV18 and TRBJ2-3; D unresolved. The CDR3 runs 14 residues. V lost 6 bases, J lost 5 bases, and 15 bases lay in between. Per germline, CDR1 KGHSH and CDR2 LQKENI. CDR3 sequence (DNA): TGTGCCAGCTCGCCTCCCCCGGTCGAAGATACGCAGTATTTT. Encoded protein: CASSPPPVEDTQYF.

The rearrangement uses TRBV5-4 and TRBJ2-3; TRBD1 aligns across 7 bases. The CDR3 spans 15 residues. Germline values: CDR1 SGHNT, CDR2 YYREEE (reference sequence). Germline trimming cut 4 bases from V and 5 bases from J; bases unmatched to any gene: 10. The CDR3 DNA follows: TGTGCCAGCAGCACGCGACAGGGAAGGAGAGATACGCAGTATTTT. This gives the protein CASSTRQGRRDTQYF. Filled out from reference TRBV5-4 and TRBJ2-3, the complete variable domain reads ETGVTQSPTHLIKTRGQQVTLRCSSQSGHNTVSWYQQALGQGPQFIFQYYREEENGRGNFPPRFSGLQFPNYSSELNVNALELDDSALYLCASSTRQGRRDTQYFGPGTRLTVL.

The chain links TRBV6-5 to TRBJ2-1; possible D gene TRBD2, 7 bases. The CDR3 is 13 amino acids. Germline V gene lookup returns CDR1 MNHEY and CDR2 SVGAGI. Trimming removed 11 bases at V and 10 bases at J, with 21 bases between. DNA of the CDR3: TGTGCCTTGGCGGGGGCCGGGTCCGAGGAGCAGTTCTTC. Translating gives CALAGAGSEEQFF.

V gene TRBV7-9 combines with J gene TRBJ1-2; D is perhaps TRBD1 (5 bases). Germline CDR1 reads SEHNR; CDR2 reads FQNEAQ (reference sequence). V lost 5 bases and J 8 bases, leaving 15 bases between the germline ends. The CDR3 has 13 residues. In DNA, the CDR3 is TGTGCCAGCAGCCCCCGGGACGCCGGCGGCTACACCTTC. Encoded protein: CASSPRDAGGYTF.

For this clone: Other nucleotide sequences from this sample produce the same CDR3. The J gene is TRBJ2-1, the V gene TRBV6-6; a weak D match, TRBD1 (6 bases). In germline, CDR1 is MNHNY, CDR2 SVGAGI (reference sequence). The CDR3 runs to 14 residues. The V and J ends lost 0 bases and 7 bases respectively, with 10 bases between them. The CDR3 DNA is TGTGCCAGCAGTTACTCGACAGGAGGAAATGAGCAGTTCTTC. Encoded protein: CASSYSTGGNEQFF.

As to this clone: At one of its ends the junction is not consistent with the germline gene, which may arise from a read error. The genes are TRBV13 and TRBJ2-1; tentative D call: TRBD1 (6 bases). The CDR3 has 15 residues. Germline V gene data show CDR1 as PRHDT and CDR2 as FYEKMQ (reference sequence). The CDR3 protein is CASKPSTGTPLESLF. CDR3 sequence (DNA): TGTGCCAGCAAACCCTCAACCGGGACACCTTTAGAGTCCCTCTTC.

The rearrangement joins TRBV28 to TRBJ2-7, with 9 bases that match TRBD1. V lost 9 bases and J lost 3; bases outside the gene matches: 9. This CDR3 has 14 amino acids. Germline V gene lookup returns CDR1 MDHEN and CDR2 SYDVKM. CDR3 region: CASARGQGHYEQYF. CDR3 nucleotide sequence: TGTGCCAGTGCCAGGGGACAGGGACACTACGAGCAGTACTTC.

As for this clone: In the same sample, other DNA sequences code for this CDR3. V usage is TRBV2 and J usage is TRBJ1-5; D call uncertain. CDR3 length: 14 amino acids. Germline-derived CDR1 and CDR2 are SNHLY and FYNNEI. Trimming removed 7 bases from V and 0 bases from J, with 10 bases in between. DNA of the CDR3: TGTGCCAGCACTCGGACTAATAGCAATCAGCCCCAGCATTTT. Translated: CASTRTNSNQPQHF.

The chain carries TRBV28 and TRBJ2-3; D gene unclear. V lost 6 bases, J lost 2 bases, and 6 bases lay in between. The CDR3 is made up of 12 amino acids. Germline CDR1 reads MDHEN; CDR2 reads SYDVKM. This chain's CDR3 is CASRYSTDTQYF. DNA for the CDR3: TGTGCCAGCAGATATTCCACAGATACGCAGTATTTT. Supplemented by reference TRBV28 and TRBJ2-3, the full variable domain reads DVKVTQSSRYLVKRTGEKVFLECVQDMDHENMFWYRQDPGLGLRLIYFSYDVKMKEKGDIPEGYSVSREKKERFSLILESASTNQTSMYLCASRYSTDTQYFGPGTRLTVL.

The chain carries TRBV5-1 and TRBJ2-1; 11 bases are shared with TRBD2. The CDR3 is 16 amino acids. The germline V gene encodes CDR1 SGHRS and CDR2 YFSETQ. V shed 1 base and J 4 bases; nucleotides not matched to a gene: 4. CDR3 DNA sequence: TGCGCCAGCAGCTTGCCGAGACTAGCGGGATACAATGAGCAGTTCTTC. Translation gives CASSLPRLAGYNEQFF.

The V and J genes are TRBV5-8 and TRBJ2-1; D might be TRBD2 (5 bases). The CDR3 has 12 residues. The germline gives CDR1 SGHTS, CDR2 YDEGEE. V lost 5 bases and J 12 bases, leaving 15 bases between the germline ends. The CDR3 nucleotides are TGTGCCAGCAGATATGGAGGCTCGGGGCAGTTCTTC. This gives the protein CASRYGGSGQFF.

The chain is built from TRBV29-1 and TRBJ1-1; no firm D call. The CDR3 loop spans 13 amino acids. V lost 8 bases, J lost 1 base, and 14 bases lay in between. The germline gives CDR1 SQVTM, CDR2 ANQGSEA. CDR3: CSFSQLENTEAFF. The CDR3 DNA reads as TGCAGCTTCAGTCAGCTTGAGAACACTGAAGCTTTCTTT.

J is TRBJ1-4 and V is TRBV19, with TRBD1 matching 7 bases. The CDR3 sequence is 15 residues long. The V and J ends lost 5 bases and 1 base, in that order; junction bases with no gene match: 4. Germline assignment: CDR1 LNHDA and CDR2 SQIVND (reference sequence). As DNA, the CDR3 is TGTGCCAGTAGTTCCCAGGGGGGAACTAATGAAAAACTGTTTTTT. Amino acid sequence: CASSSQGGTNEKLFF.

This rearrangement joins TRBV25-1 to TRBJ2-1; either TRBD1 or TRBD2 may supply D (5 bases each). Germline V lookup: CDR1 MGHDK, CDR2 SYGVNS. This CDR3 comprises 11 residues. V was cut by 7 bases and J by 7 bases, with 8 bases left in between. CDR3 sequence: CASMWGNEQFF. DNA for the CDR3: TGTGCCAGCATGTGGGGGAATGAGCAGTTCTTC.

This clone was detected once. Compared with germline, one end of the junction differs, possibly owing to a read error. J is TRBJ1-4 and V is TRBV6-6; D is unresolved. Germline assignment: CDR1 MNHNY and CDR2 SVGAGI (reference sequence). This CDR3 contains 13 residues. DNA of the CDR3: TGTGCTAGCAGTTACGATGGTAATGAAAAACTGTTTTTT. Protein sequence: CASSYDGNEKLFF.

The chain recombines TRBV5-1 with TRBJ2-3; the D call may be TRBD1 or TRBD2 (6 bases each). Germline lookup yields CDR1 SGHRS and CDR2 YFSETQ. V dropped 5 bases and J dropped 4 bases, with 14 bases sitting between them. The CDR3 is made up of 14 amino acids. In DNA, the CDR3 is TGCGCCAGCAGAAAACAGGGAGGCGCAGATACGCAGTATTTT. This translates into CASRKQGGADTQYF.

The chain couples TRBV18 to TRBJ1-3; a weak D match, TRBD1 (6 bases). Germline CDR1 and CDR2: KGHSH and LQKENI. The CDR3 loop spans 14 amino acids. V lost 2 bases, J lost 4 bases, and 9 bases lay in between. CDR3 region: CASSPSGEGNTIYF. DNA of the CDR3: TGTGCCAGCTCACCATCAGGGGAAGGAAACACCATATATTTT.

The sample holds a few counts of this clone. The genes are TRBV4-2 and TRBJ2-7; D is uncertain. CDR3 length: 15 residues. V was pared by 1 base and J by 3 bases, with 13 bases between. CDR1 LGHNA and CDR2 YNFKEQ come from the germline V gene. The CDR3 is CASSQGVAAYYEQYF. The CDR3 nucleotides are TGTGCCAGCAGCCAAGGGGTAGCTGCCTACTACGAGCAGTACTTC.

The gene calls are TRBV10-1 and TRBJ2-3; the match to TRBD1 covers 9 bases. J lost 1 base, V lost 8 bases, and 7 bases had no gene match. This CDR3 is 15 amino acids long. The germline V gene encodes CDR1 WNHNN and CDR2 SYGVQD (reference sequence). CDR3 in DNA: TGCGCCAGCCAAAGGGACAGGGCGGGCACAGATACGCAGTATTTT. It encodes CASQRDRAGTDTQYF.

The rearrangement uses TRBV7-2 and TRBJ2-1, with D possibly being TRBD2 (6 bases). Trimming stripped 5 bases from V and 4 bases from J, with 15 bases between. Germline values: CDR1 SGHTA, CDR2 FQGNSA. The CDR3 consists of 15 residues. CDR3 DNA: TGTGCCAGCAGCCCGCCGGCGGGGCGTTACAATGAGCAGTTCTTC. Residues: CASSPPAGRYNEQFF.

The chain carries TRBV11-3 and TRBJ2-7; D is unclear. This CDR3 contains 14 residues. V shed 1 base and J shed 3 bases, with 10 bases lying between them. CDR1 and CDR2 from the germline V gene are SGHNT and YENEEA. The CDR3 region has the DNA TGTGCCAGCAGCTTAGTAATGGCGAGCTACGAGCAGTACTTC. Translated, it gives CASSLVMASYEQYF.

V is TRBV6-4 and J is TRBJ2-1; 12 positions match TRBD2. V gave up 8 bases and J gave up 8 bases; unmatched junction bases: 4. The germline V gene encodes CDR1 MRHNA and CDR2 SNTAGT. The CDR3 spans 13 residues. The CDR3 DNA is TGTGCCAGCTCTAGCGGGAGGGCCCATGAGCAGTTCTTC. The encoded protein is CASSSGRAHEQFF.

The chain joins TRBV7-3 to TRBJ2-3; D remains ambiguous. The V end was cut by 5 bases, the J end by 5 bases, with 11 bases between. The CDR3 runs 13 residues. Germline V lookup: CDR1 SGHTA, CDR2 FQGTGA. The CDR3 region is CASSLYLGDTQYF. As DNA, the CDR3 is TGTGCCAGCAGCCTATACCTAGGAGATACGCAGTATTTT. The full variable domain, in which reference TRBV7-3 and TRBJ2-3 provide the parts outside the CDR3, is GAGVSQTPSNKVTEKGKYVELRCDPISGHTALYWYRQSLGQGPEFLIYFQGTGAADDSGLPNDRFFAVRPEGSVSTLKIQRTERGDSAVYLCASSLYLGDTQYFGPGTRLTVL.

This clone was counted a few times. The chain carries TRBV30 and TRBJ1-4, with 9 bases aligning to TRBD1. Germline CDR1 is GTSNPN and CDR2 is SVGIG (reference sequence). The V and J ends lost 6 bases and 0 bases, in that order; junction bases with no gene match: 11. This CDR3 has 17 amino acids. The CDR3 is CACTGGSRISTNEKLFF. The CDR3 nucleotides read TGTGCCTGTACAGGGGGCAGTCGGATCTCAACTAATGAAAAACTGTTTTTT.

V is TRBV5-1 and J is TRBJ2-7; TRBD2 matches 14 bases. The trim removed 4 bases at V and 5 bases at J, leaving 5 bases unmatched. CDR3 length: 15 amino acids. The germline CDR1 and CDR2 sequences are SGHRS and YFSETQ. The CDR3 is CASSAGTSGRNEQYF. The CDR3 nucleotides read TGCGCCAGCAGCGCCGGGACTAGCGGGAGAAACGAGCAGTACTTC.

The chain has TRBV2 and TRBJ2-1; weak D call: TRBD2 (5 bases). Germline V lookup: CDR1 SNHLY, CDR2 FYNNEI. This CDR3 contains 14 residues. With 8 bases removed from V and 9 bases from J, the gap between germline ends came to 20 bases. CDR3 bases: TGTGCCAGCTGCCTCGACTACCCCGAGAGTGAGCAGTTCTTC. Protein sequence: CASCLDYPESEQFF.